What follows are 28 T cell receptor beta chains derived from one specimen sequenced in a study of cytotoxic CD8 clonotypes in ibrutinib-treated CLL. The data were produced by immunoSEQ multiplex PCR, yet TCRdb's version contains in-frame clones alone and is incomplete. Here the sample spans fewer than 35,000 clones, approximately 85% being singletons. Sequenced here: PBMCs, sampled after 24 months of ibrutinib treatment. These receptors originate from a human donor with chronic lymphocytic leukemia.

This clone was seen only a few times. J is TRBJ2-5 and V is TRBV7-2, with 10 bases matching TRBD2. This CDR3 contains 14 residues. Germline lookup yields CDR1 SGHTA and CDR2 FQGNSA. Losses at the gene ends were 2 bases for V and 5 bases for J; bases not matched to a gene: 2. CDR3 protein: CASSLLAGVETQYF. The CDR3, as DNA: TGTGCCAGCAGCTTACTAGCGGGGGTGGAGACCCAGTACTTC.

The CDR3 DNA follows: TGTGCCAGCCATATCCAGGGGGCGACGGCCGGGGAGCTGTTTTTT. Protein sequence: CASHIQGATAGELFF. The rearrangement links TRBV2 to TRBJ2-2; 8 nucleotides line up with TRBD1. With V trimmed by 8 bases and J by 6 bases, 11 bases remained unmatched. The CDR3 length is 15 residues. Germline assignment: CDR1 SNHLY and CDR2 FYNNEI.

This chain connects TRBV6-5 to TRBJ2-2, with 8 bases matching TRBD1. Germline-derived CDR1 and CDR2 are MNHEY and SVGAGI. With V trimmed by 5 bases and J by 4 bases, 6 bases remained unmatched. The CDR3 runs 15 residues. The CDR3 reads CASSRQGLSTGELFF. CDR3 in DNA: TGTGCCAGCAGTCGACAGGGGTTAAGCACCGGGGAGCTGTTTTTT.

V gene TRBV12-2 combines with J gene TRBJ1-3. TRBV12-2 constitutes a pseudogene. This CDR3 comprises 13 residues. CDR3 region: CARGARSGNTIYF. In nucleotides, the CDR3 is TGTGCCAGAGGGGCCCGCTCTGGAAACACCATATATTTT.

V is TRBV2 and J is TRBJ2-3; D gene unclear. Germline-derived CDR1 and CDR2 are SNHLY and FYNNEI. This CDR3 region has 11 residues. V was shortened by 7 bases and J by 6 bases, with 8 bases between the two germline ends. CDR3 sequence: CASIDADTQYF. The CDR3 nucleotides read TGTGCCAGCATCGACGCTGATACGCAGTATTTT.

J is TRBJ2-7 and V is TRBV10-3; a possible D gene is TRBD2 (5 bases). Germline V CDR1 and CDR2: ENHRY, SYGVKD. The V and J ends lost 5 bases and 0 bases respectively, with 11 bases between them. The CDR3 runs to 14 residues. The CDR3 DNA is TGTGCCATCAGTATAGGAGACTACTCCTACGAGCAGTACTTC. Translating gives CAISIGDYSYEQYF.

The CDR3 region is CASRDRAFINEKLFF. CDR3 sequence (DNA): TGTGCCAGCCGGGACAGGGCGTTCATTAATGAAAAACTGTTTTTT. The chain links TRBV2 to TRBJ1-4, with TRBD1 matching 9 bases. CDR3 size: 15 residues. Germline CDR1 is SNHLY and CDR2 is FYNNEI. V trimming: 8 bases; J trimming: 4 bases; junction bases outside the gene matches: 8. The whole variable domain, remainder taken from reference TRBV2 and TRBJ1-4, is EPEVTQTPSHQVTQMGQEVILRCVPISNHLYFYWYRQILGQKVEFLVSFYNNEISEKSEIFDDQFSVERPDGSNFTLKIRSTKLEDSAMYFCASRDRAFINEKLFFGSGTQLSVL.

Here the CDR3 DNA reads TGTGCCAGCAGCGCCGGGACTAGCGGGGGGCACCAAGAGACCCAGTACTTC. Translated: CASSAGTSGGHQETQYF. This chain links TRBV9 with TRBJ2-5, with 15 bases lining up with TRBD2. V dropped 3 bases and J dropped 0; count of bases not matched to a gene: 3. The germline V gene has CDR1 SGDLS and CDR2 YYNGEE. This CDR3 comprises 17 residues.

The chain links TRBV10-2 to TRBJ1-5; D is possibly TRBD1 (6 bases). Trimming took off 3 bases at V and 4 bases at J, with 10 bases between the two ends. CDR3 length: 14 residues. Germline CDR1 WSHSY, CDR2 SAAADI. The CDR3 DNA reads TGCGCCAGCAGTGACCAGGGGCAGAATCAGCCCCAGCATTTT. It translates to CASSDQGQNQPQHF.

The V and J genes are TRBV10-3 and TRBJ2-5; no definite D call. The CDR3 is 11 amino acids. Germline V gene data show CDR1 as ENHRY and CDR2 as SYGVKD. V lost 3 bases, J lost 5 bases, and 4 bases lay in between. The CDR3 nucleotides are TGTGCCATCAGTGATTCGGAGACCCAGTACTTC. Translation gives CAISDSETQYF.

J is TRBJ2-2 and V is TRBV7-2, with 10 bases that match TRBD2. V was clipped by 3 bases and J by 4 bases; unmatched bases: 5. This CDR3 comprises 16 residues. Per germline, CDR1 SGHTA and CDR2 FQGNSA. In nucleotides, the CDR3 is TGTGCCAGCAGCTTCCAAAGCGGGGGGGCCACCGGGGAGCTGTTTTTT. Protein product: CASSFQSGGATGELFF.

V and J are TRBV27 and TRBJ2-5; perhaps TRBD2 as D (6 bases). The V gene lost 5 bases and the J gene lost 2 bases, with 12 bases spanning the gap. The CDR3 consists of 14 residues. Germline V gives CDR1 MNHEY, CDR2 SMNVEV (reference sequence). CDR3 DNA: TGTGCCAGCAGTCCGGAGGGGCTTCAAGAGACCCAGTACTTC. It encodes CASSPEGLQETQYF.

This chain's CDR3 is CASSLGGNTEAFF. The CDR3 bases are TGTGCCAGCAGCTTGGGCGGAAACACTGAAGCTTTCTTT. The chain has TRBV5-4 and TRBJ1-1; no clear D gene. The germline CDR1 and CDR2 sequences are SGHNT and YYREEE (reference sequence). CDR3 length equals 13 residues. The ends were cut back, 0 bases at V and 2 bases at J, with 5 bases in the middle.

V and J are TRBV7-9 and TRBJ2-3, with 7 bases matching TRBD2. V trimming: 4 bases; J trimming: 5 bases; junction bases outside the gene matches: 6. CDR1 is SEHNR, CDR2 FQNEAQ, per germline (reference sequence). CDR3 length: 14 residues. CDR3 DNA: TGTGCCAGCAGCTGGGGAGTAGCGGGAGATACGCAGTATTTT. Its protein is CASSWGVAGDTQYF.

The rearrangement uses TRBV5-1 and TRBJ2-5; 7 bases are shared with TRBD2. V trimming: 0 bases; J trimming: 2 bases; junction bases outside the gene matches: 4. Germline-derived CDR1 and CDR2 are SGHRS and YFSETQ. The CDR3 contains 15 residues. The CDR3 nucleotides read TGCGCCAGCAGCTTGGGGCGGGGGATGCAAGAGACCCAGTACTTC. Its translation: CASSLGRGMQETQYF.

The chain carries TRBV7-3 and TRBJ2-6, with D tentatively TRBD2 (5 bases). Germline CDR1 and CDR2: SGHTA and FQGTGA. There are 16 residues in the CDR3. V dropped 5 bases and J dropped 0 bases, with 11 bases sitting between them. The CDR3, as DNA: TGTGCCAGCAGCACAGAGGGTGGCTCTGGGGCCAACGTCCTGACTTTC. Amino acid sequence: CASSTEGGSGANVLTF.

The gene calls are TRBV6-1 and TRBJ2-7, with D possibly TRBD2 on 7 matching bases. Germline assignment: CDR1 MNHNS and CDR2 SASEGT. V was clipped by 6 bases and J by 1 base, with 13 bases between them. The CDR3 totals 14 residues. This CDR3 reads CASRKQGGSYEQYF. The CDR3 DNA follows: TGTGCCAGCAGGAAACAGGGAGGGTCCTACGAGCAGTACTTC.

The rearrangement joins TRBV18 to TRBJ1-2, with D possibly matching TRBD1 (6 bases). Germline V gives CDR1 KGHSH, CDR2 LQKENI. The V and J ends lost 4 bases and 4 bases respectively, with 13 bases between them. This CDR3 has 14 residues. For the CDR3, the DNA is TGTGCCAGCTCACAAGGGGGAGACAGCTATGGCTACACCTTC. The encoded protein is CASSQGGDSYGYTF.

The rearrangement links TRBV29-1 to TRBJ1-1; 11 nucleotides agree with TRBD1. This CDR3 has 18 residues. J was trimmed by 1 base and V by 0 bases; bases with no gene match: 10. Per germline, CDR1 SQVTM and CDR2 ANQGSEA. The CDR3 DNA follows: TGCAGCGTTGAAGATTGGACAGGGGGCTCGATTGCGAACACTGAAGCTTTCTTT. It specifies CSVEDWTGGSIANTEAFF.

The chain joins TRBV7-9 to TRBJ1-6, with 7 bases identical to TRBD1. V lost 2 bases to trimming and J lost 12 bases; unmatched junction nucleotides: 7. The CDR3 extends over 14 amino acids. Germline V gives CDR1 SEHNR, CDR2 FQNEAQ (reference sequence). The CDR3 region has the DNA TGTGCCAGCAGCTTAACAGGGGAAGGCAGACCCCTCCACTTT. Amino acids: CASSLTGEGRPLHF.

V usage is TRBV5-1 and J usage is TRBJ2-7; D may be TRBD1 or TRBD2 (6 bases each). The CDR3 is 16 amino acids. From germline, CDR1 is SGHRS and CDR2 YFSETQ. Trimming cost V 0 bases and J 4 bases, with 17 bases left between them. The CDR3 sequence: CASSLAGGNDGYEQYF. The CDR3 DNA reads TGCGCCAGCAGCTTGGCCGGGGGCAACGACGGATACGAGCAGTACTTC. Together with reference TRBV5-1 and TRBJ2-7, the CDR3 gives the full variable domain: KAGVTQTPRYLIKTRGQQVTLSCSPISGHRSVSWYQQTPGQGLQFLFEYFSETQRNKGNFPGRFSGRQFSNSRSEMNVSTLELGDSALYLCASSLAGGNDGYEQYFGPGTRLTVT.

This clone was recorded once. The CDR3 DNA follows: TGTGCCAGCAGCCCATTTGGTAGCTCCTACGAGCAGTACTTC. Its protein is CASSPFGSSYEQYF. V usage is TRBV27 and J usage is TRBJ2-7; D is unclear. Germline V gene lookup returns CDR1 MNHEY and CDR2 SMNVEV (reference sequence). This CDR3 contains 14 residues. Trimming shortened V by 6 bases and J by 0 bases, and 12 bases separated the two germline ends.

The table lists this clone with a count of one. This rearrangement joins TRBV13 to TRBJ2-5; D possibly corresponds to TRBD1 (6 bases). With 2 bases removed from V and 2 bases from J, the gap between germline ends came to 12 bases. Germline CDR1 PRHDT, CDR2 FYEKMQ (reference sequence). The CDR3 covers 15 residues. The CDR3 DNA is TGTGCCAGCAGCTTACGACCAGGGGAACAAGAGACCCAGTACTTC. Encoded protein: CASSLRPGEQETQYF.

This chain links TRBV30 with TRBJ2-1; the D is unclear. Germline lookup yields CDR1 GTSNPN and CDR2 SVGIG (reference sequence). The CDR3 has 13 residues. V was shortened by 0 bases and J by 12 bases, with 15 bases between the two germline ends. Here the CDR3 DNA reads TGTGCCTGGAGTGTAAGTGTGGGGAAAACGCAGTTCTTC. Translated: CAWSVSVGKTQFF. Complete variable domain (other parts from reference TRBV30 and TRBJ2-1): SQTIHQWPATLVQPVGSPLSLECTVEGTSNPNLYWYRQAAGRGLQLLFYSVGIGQISSEVPQNLSASRPQDRQFILSSKKLLLSDSGFYLCAWSVSVGKTQFFGPGTRLTVL.

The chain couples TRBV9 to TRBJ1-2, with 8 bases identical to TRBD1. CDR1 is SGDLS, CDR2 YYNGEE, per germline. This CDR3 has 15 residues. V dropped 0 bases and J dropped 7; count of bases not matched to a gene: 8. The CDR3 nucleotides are TGTGCCAGCAGCGTAGCGAGGACAGGGCCGGGTGGCTACACCTTC. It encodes CASSVARTGPGGYTF.

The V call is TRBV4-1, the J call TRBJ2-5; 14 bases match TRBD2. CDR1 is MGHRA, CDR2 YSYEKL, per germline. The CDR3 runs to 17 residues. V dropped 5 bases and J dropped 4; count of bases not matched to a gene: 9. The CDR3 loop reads CASSGTSGGGPRETQYF. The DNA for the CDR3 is TGCGCCAGCAGCGGGACTAGCGGGGGTGGGCCAAGAGAGACCCAGTACTTC.

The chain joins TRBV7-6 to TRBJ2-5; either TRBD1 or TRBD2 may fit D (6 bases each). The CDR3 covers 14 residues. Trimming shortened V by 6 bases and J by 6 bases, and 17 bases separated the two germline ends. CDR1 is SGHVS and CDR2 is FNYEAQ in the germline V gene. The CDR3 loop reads CASSTFGGGKTQYF. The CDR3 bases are TGTGCCAGCAGTACCTTTGGGGGCGGGAAGACCCAGTACTTC.

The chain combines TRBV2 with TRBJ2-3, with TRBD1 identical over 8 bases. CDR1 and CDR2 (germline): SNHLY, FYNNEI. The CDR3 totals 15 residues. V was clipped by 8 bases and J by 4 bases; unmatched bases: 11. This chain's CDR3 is CASPPRTGQSDTQYF. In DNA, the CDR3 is TGTGCCAGCCCCCCTCGGACAGGGCAGTCAGATACGCAGTATTTT. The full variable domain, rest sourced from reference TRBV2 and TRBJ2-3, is EPEVTQTPSHQVTQMGQEVILRCVPISNHLYFYWYRQILGQKVEFLVSFYNNEISEKSEIFDDQFSVERPDGSNFTLKIRSTKLEDSAMYFCASPPRTGQSDTQYFGPGTRLTVL.